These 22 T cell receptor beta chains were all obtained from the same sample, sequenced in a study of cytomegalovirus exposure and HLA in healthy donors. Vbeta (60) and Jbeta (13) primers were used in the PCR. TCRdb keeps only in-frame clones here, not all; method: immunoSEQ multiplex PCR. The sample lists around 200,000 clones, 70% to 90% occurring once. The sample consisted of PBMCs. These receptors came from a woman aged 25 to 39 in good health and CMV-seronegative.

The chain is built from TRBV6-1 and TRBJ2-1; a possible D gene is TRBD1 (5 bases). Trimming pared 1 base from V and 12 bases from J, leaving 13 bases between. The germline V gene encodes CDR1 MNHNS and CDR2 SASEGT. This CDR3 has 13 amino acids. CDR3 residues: CASSEGGAGLQFF. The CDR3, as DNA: TGTGCCAGCAGTGAAGGGGGCGCCGGGTTGCAGTTCTTC.

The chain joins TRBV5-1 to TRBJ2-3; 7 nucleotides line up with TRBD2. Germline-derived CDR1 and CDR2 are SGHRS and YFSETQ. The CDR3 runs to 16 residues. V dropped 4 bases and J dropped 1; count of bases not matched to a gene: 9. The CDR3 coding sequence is TGCGCCAGCAGCCCCGAGACGGGGGGAGGCACAGATACGCAGTATTTT. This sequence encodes CASSPETGGGTDTQYF.

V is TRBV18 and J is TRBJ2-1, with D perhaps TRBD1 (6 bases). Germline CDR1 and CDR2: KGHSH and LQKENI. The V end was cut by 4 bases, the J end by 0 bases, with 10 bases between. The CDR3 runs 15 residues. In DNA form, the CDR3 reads TGTGCCAGCTCACGGGACATTTTCTCCTACAATGAGCAGTTCTTC. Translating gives CASSRDIFSYNEQFF.

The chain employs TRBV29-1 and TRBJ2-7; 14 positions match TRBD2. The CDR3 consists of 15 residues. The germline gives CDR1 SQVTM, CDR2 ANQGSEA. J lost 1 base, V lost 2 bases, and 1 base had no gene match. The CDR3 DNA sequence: TGCAGCGTTGAACGACTAGCGGGAGGGTCCTACGAGCAGTACTTC. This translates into CSVERLAGGSYEQYF.

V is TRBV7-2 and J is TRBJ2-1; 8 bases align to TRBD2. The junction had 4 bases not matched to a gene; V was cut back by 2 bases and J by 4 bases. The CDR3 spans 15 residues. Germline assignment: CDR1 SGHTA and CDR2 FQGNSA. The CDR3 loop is CASSLKSGRYNEQFF. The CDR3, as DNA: TGTGCCAGCAGCTTAAAAAGCGGGAGATACAATGAGCAGTTCTTC.

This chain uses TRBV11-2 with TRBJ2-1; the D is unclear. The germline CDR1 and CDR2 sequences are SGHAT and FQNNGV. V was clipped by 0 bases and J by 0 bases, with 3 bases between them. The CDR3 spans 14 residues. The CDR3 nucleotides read TGTGCCAGCAGCTTAGATAGCTCCTACAATGAGCAGTTCTTC. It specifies CASSLDSSYNEQFF.

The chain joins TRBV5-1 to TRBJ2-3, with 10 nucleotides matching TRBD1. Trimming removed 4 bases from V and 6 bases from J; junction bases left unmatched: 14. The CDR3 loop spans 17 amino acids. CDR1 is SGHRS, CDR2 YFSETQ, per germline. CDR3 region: CASSQLPGTGERDTQYF. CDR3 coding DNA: TGCGCCAGCAGCCAACTACCCGGGACAGGGGAACGGGATACGCAGTATTTT. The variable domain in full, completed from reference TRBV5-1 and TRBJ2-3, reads KAGVTQTPRYLIKTRGQQVTLSCSPISGHRSVSWYQQTPGQGLQFLFEYFSETQRNKGNFPGRFSGRQFSNSRSEMNVSTLELGDSALYLCASSQLPGTGERDTQYFGPGTRLTVL.

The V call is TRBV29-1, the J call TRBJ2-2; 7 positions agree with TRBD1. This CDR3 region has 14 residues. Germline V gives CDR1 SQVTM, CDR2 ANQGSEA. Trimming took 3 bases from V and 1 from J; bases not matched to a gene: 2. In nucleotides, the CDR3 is TGCAGCGTTGAGAGGGGGCTGAACACCGGGGAGCTGTTTTTT. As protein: CSVERGLNTGELFF.

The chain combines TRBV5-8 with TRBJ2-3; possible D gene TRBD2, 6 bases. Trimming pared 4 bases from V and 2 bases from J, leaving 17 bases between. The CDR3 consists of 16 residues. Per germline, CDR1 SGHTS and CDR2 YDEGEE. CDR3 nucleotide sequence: TGTGCCAGCAGCGAGCCGGCGGGCGGGGTCACAGATACGCAGTATTTT. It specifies CASSEPAGGVTDTQYF.

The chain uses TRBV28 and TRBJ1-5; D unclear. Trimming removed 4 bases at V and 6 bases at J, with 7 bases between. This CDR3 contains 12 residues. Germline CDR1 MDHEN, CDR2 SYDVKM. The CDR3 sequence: CASSYRPQPQHF. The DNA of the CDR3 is TGTGCCAGCAGTTACAGACCTCAGCCCCAGCATTTT.

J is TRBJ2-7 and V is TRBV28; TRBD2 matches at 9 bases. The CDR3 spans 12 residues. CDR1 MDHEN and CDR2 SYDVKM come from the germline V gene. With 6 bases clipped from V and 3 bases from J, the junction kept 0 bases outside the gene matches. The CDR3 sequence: CASRTSGYEQYF. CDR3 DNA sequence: TGTGCCAGCAGGACTAGCGGCTACGAGCAGTACTTC.

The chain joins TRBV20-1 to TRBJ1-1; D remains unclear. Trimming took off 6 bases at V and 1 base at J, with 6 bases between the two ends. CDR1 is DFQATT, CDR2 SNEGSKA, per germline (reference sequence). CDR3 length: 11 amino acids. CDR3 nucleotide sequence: TGCAGTGCCCCGGGGAACACTGAAGCTTTCTTT. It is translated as CSAPGNTEAFF.

CDR3 amino acids: CASIPELAGGGEQFF. The CDR3 bases are TGTGCCAGCATCCCCGAGCTGGCGGGAGGGGGAGAGCAGTTCTTC. This rearrangement joins TRBV7-2 to TRBJ2-1, with 9 nucleotides matching TRBD2. Germline V gene lookup returns CDR1 SGHTA and CDR2 FQGNSA. This CDR3 has 15 amino acids. The junction had 14 bases not matched to a gene; V was cut back by 7 bases and J by 10 bases.

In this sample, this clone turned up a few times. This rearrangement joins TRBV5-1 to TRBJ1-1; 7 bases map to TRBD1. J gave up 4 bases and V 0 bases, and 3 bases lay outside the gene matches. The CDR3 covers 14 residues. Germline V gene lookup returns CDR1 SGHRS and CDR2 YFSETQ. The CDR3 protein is CASSLVAGGTEAFF. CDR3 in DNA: TGCGCCAGCAGCTTGGTCGCAGGGGGCACTGAAGCTTTCTTT.

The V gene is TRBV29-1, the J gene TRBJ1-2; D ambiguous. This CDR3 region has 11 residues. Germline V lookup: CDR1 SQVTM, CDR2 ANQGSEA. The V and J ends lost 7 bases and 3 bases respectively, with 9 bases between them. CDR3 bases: TGCAGCGACTATTCGGACTATGGCTACACCTTC. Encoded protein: CSDYSDYGYTF.

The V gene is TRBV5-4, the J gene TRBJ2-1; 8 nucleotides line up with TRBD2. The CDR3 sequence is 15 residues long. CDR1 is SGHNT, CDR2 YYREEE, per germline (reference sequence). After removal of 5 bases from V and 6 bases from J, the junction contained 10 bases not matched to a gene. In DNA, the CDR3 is TGTGCCAGCAGTCTAGGAGCGGGGGAGTTCAATGAGCAGTTCTTC. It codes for CASSLGAGEFNEQFF.

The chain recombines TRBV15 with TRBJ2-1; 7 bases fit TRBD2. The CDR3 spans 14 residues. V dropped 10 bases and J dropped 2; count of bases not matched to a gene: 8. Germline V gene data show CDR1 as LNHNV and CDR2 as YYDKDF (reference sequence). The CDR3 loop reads CASGQRGPYNEQFF. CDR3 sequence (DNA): TGTGCCAGCGGTCAGCGGGGTCCCTACAATGAGCAGTTCTTC.

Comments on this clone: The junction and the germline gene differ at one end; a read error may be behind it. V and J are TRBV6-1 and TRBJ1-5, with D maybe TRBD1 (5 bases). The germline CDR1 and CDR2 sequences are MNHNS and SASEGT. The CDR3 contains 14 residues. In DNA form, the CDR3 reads TGTGCCACCAGTTTCGGGACTCTCAATCAGCCCCAGCATTTT. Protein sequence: CATSFGTLNQPQHF.

As DNA, the CDR3 is TGCGCCAGCAGCTTGGAATTAGCGGGAGTCTACGAGCAGTACTTC. It codes for CASSLELAGVYEQYF. This chain joins TRBV5-1 and TRBJ2-7; TRBD2 aligns across 9 bases. CDR3 length: 15 amino acids. The trim removed 0 bases at V and 3 bases at J, leaving 4 bases unmatched. CDR1 and CDR2 from the germline V gene are SGHRS and YFSETQ.

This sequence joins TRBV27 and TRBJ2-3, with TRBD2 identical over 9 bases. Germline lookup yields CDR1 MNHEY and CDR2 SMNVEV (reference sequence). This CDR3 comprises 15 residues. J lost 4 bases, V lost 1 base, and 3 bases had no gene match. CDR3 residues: CASSLFLAGPDTQYF. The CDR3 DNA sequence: TGTGCCAGCAGTTTATTTCTAGCGGGACCAGATACGCAGTATTTT.

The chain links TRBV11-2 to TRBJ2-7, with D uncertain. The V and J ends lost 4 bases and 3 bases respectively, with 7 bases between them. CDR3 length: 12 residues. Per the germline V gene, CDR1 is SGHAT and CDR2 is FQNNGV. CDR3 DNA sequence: TGTGCCAGCAGCTCATTACTCTACGAGCAGTACTTC. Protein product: CASSSLLYEQYF.

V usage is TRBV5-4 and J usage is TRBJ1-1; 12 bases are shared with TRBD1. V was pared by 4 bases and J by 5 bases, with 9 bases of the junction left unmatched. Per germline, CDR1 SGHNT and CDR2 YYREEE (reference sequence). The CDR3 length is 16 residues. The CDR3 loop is CASSLGTGGMGTEAFF. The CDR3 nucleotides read TGTGCCAGCAGCCTGGGGACAGGGGGCATGGGAACTGAAGCTTTCTTT.